A selection of T cell receptor beta chains follows, all from one sample in a study of glioma-infiltrating T cells after dendritic cell vaccination. The assay was immunoSEQ multiplex PCR, and TCRdb's table has in-frame clones only and misses some. Of about 50,000 clones in the sample, about 85% are singletons; the top ten hold approximately 10%. Here the sequenced sample was blood, taken before dendritic cell vaccination. The receptors derive from a human donor with glioblastoma. Both conserved end residues are part of each CDR3.

V | CDR3
TRBV5-1 | CASGEGSQETQYF
TRBV21-1 | CASSKGKGQGEAEAFF
TRBV7-9 | CASSSTDSSGNTIYF
TRBV5-1 | CASSLGSENSPLHF
TRBV5-1 | CASSVASGANVLTF
TRBV30 | CAQNWGVTGELFF
TRBV5-1 | CASSRDRAYEQYF
TRBV5-4 | CASSSPGQGGYGYTF
TRBV2 | CASSTTGSSSYNSPLHF
TRBV2 | CASSVGGNTEAFF
TRBV6-5 | CASSYTGQGYEKLFF
TRBV5-1 | CASSLGQGSTGELFF
TRBV5-4 | CASSPVGGLGSPLHF
TRBV7-9 | CASSFHEGYSNQPQHF
TRBV12-5 | CASLAGEGDGYTF
TRBV7-9 | CASSQSGRKIYEQYF
TRBV11-3 | CASSQSLGGRYNEQFF
TRBV7-9 | CASSSNGTSGTDTQYF
TRBV7-2 | CASSANRGHQPQHF
TRBV12-5 | CASGLVLGGGGGYTF
TRBV5-6 | CASSPVGGAEETQYF
TRBV4-3 | CASSPGTGGYSYGYTF
TRBV27 | CASSTGQQNTGELFF
TRBV10-3 | CAALRDIRTEAFF
TRBV7-2 | CASSFSQRPYGYTF
TRBV4-2 | CASSQGAGGYNEQFF
TRBV7-2 | CASSFEDYEQYF
TRBV30 | CAWSRGGAYNEQFF
TRBV9 | CASSANRQGIGADTQYF
TRBV9 | CASSPWAGLSYNEQFF
TRBV7-9 | CASRLVGGVNTGELFF
TRBV18 | CASSPKQGPDTQYF
TRBV2 | CASNGGRQETQYF
TRBV27 | CASSPPNSPLHF
TRBV5-1 | CASSAGTSTDTQYF
TRBV7-2 | CASSLPGGINYGYTF
TRBV30 | CAWGRGDPGNTIYF
TRBV27 | CASSARDRISNQPQHF
TRBV11-3 | CASSRSGGLPNYGYTF
TRBV9 | CASSVDAGDLNTEAFF
TRBV9 | CASSVDARGTVYEQYF
TRBV19 | CASSAMNSGNTIYF
TRBV4-3 | CASSQGTRTDYGYTF
TRBV6-1 | CASSGSGGGTEAFF
TRBV7-9 | CASSLARVKLDRGNEQFF
TRBV5-1 | CASSLADPRRNEKLFF
TRBV9 | CASSVGVRRGTGALDEQFF
TRBV5-6 | CASGPRGGDSPLHF
TRBV27 | CASSLSGTAYGYTF
TRBV1 | CTSSQDVQRGSVYEQYF